The present entry profiles one T cell receptor (beta chain) with its context. No cognate antigen has been identified for it. Per-nucleotide qualities are absent, and no much larger clonotype sits a single base away. For the CD8 naive samples, CD45RO-negative cells were positively selected for CCR7, yielding a CD45RA+CCR7+ population from which TemRA cells were excluded. Donors were healthy HIV-negative adults with no recently reported acute infections or vaccinations. All donors were Caucasian adults living in Nashville, Tennessee, USA. Blood was obtained by leukapheresis, after which PBMCs were separated by Ficoll-Histopaque density gradient centrifugation and cryopreserved in liquid nitrogen vapor phase. Analytical flow cytometry was used to check the purity and quantity of every magnetically sorted T cell population. From each sorted fraction, genomic DNA was isolated and quantified by UV absorbance on a Nanodrop 2000c.

The data originate from a study of shared clonotypes between healthy human individuals (TCRdb year 2020). Looking at the study overall: A few men and two women, aged 18 to 49 years, made up the cohort. For each donor, CD4 naive and CD4 memory were each run on three plates, CD8 naive on two plates, and CD8 memory on one plate. Blood TCR repertoires of a handful of healthy adults were deeply sequenced to estimate repertoire size and the extent of clonotype sharing between individuals. To increase sequencing depth and limit assay-specific biases, TCR repertoire library preparation and sequencing were carried out by different laboratories using diverse techniques. Leukapheresis yielded between about 0.85 and 10 billion PBMCs per donor. Overall study results and their limits: When a handful of donors were compared, the shared fraction of clonotypes was about 5.5% for naive CD4, 3.5% for naive CD8, 2.3% for memory CD4, and 0.35% to 0.4% for memory CD8. Rarefaction of sorted-subset datasets indicated incomplete sequencing despite the large sequencing depth. Pairwise subsampling led to the expectation that sequencing depth would affect the degree of clonotype sharing among donors. Naive subsets generally had larger estimated clonotype richness than memory subsets did. Clonotypes shared by all four sorted-subset donors showed higher generation probabilities than non-shared clonotypes. The genetic and exposure-history diversity represented was limited by the small number of donors. Sampling was limited to blood, and TCR repertoires in tissue likely differ from TCR repertoires in blood.

Using the deep immunoSEQ assay, multiplex PCR amplified TCR CDR3 regions from genomic DNA. Extracted genomic DNA from each cell subset was spread evenly across all wells of several immunoSEQ 96-well plates, with each plate serving as a replicate. For sorted subsets, about 200 ng genomic DNA, equal to 30,000 to 35,000 T cell genomes, was loaded into each replicate PCR. Purified libraries were measured with a Qubit 3.0 fluorometer, size-checked on a Bioanalyzer 2100, and measured again with the KAPA Library Quantification kit. Each immunoSEQ 96-well plate was sequenced on its own single-read 150-cycle Illumina NextSeq 550 flow cell. Turning to the authors' computational methods: The immunoSEQ output contained only junctional sequences without quality scores, so filtering could not match that applied to full-length reads. To assign V/J genes and CDR3, sequences were annotated against IMGT germline references using PyIR, a Python wrapper for IgBLAST v1.9. Reads with weak V/J assignments (E-value above 1e-6), missing CDR3, stop codons, out-of-frame junctions, or ambiguous translated residues were removed. V3J clonotypes were defined as sequences sharing an identical inferred V gene, J gene, and CDR3 amino acid sequence. Percentage overlap between repertoires was calculated by dividing the number of shared unique clonotypes by the size of the smaller repertoire. Repertoire richness was assessed with RTK rarefaction, the Chao1 estimator, and Recon v2.1 estimates of unobserved clonotypes. Generation probabilities were computed with OLGA for all TCRbeta clonotypes obtained by the gDNA method from a handful of donors. In TCRdb, the immuneACCESS table is reduced to in-frame sequences with V and J assigned. These tables do not hold every clone; where another copy was compared, an unresolved V gene accounts for under half, and the others remain unexplained. That table gives V, J and clone size, and the DNA gave D and trimming. The sample table lists about 2.1 million clones, 85% to 95% of them with a count of one. The biggest ten clones account for about 1.6% of the sample.

The CDR3 starts with the cysteine, ends with the phenylalanine, and has 16 residues. Only the CDR3 part of the read is kept: 48 bases, read in frame from the first base. The germline V gene (reference sequence) supplies CDR1 SGHNT and CDR2 YYREEE. The trim is 4 bases for V and 4 bases for J, with a gap of 18 bases between the germline ends. Material for sequencing was naive CD8+ T cells from PBMCs. This specimen's cell subset or site label, interpreted: CD45RA+CCR7+. The chain was built from TRBV5-4 and TRBJ2-1, with the D segment possibly TRBD1 or TRBD2, each aligning over 7 bases. This clonotype was obtained from a man younger than 30 in good health. Some clones in this sample may be carry-over from other donors' samples. The DNA sequence follows: TGTGCCAGCAGCCCCCGGGGGGACAGCCTATACAATGAGCAGTTCTTC. This gives the protein CASSPRGDSLYNEQFF.